The present T cell receptor (beta chain) was sequenced within a study of blood T cell repertoires in COVID-19 (dated by TCRdb to the early 2020s). Regarding the study in general: Collaborator samples came from the United States, Italy and Spain and covered acute and convalescent phases of COVID-19. The prospective study material was composed of cDNA or gDNA derived from T cells, B-cell-depleted T cells, or PBMCs. Subjects who had been exposed to COVID-19, were actively infected with it, or had recovered from it provided the deeply sampled blood TCRbeta repertoires that made up the dataset. The repertoires were made available in a free public database intended to serve as a resource for research on the immune response to SARS-CoV-2. The samples were drawn from the first 160 participants of the ongoing ImmuneRACE study and from 1,254 subjects provided by 6 global collaborators. Nearly every sample came with metadata listing a de-identified subject ID, COVID-19 status, age in years and sex. HLA class I and class II types, where available, came from metadata supplied by the sample provider rather than from assay-based typing.

Points the paper makes about the study in general: The quantity of clinical and demographic metadata differed by source and by participant and was supplied without curation.

The immunoSEQ Assay, a bias-controlled multiplex PCR, was used to amplify TCRbeta CDR3 regions from genomic DNA. From the authors' description of their analysis: Within the assay, amplification of reference gene primers was used to estimate how many nucleated cells each sample contained. To quantify the absolute abundance of each unique TCRbeta CDR3 rearrangement, sequence reads were collapsed and filtered. For each sample, productive Simpson clonality was calculated as the square root of Simpson's diversity index across productive rearrangements. As stored in TCRdb, this immuneACCESS dataset retains in-frame rearrangements with V and J assigned. A fraction of the clones does not appear; measured against another copy, unresolved V genes explain less than half of the discrepancy, and the remainder lacks a known reason. Clone size and V and J calls were adopted from that table, with D and trimming inferred from the DNA. The sample table holds about 93,000 clones, of which about 77% were seen once. About 15% of the sample belongs to the ten largest clones.

The collaborating institutions used their own protocols to collect whole blood in K2EDTA tubes. For TCRbeta analysis, collaborators shipped samples in one of three forms: frozen whole blood, isolated PBMCs, or DNA extracted from either of those sample types. Concerning this clone: Its antigen specificity is not known. Base qualities are not at hand, and no much larger clone is one base apart.

CDR1 and CDR2 are drawn from the germline V gene: MNHEY, SVGEGT. Including cysteine and phenylalanine, the CDR3 has 15 amino acids. The read is trimmed to its CDR3 DNA, 45 bases read in frame from base 1. Ends trimmed: V by 2 bases, J by 6 bases; bases unmatched to a gene: 9. This chain joins TRBV6-2 or TRBV6-3 to TRBJ1-2; 7 central bases correspond to TRBD1. Sequenced: peripheral blood. This sequence originates from a human donor in a cohort sampled during active COVID-19. CDR3 reads: CASSYPTGYRDGYTF. Here is the DNA: TGTGCCAGCAGTTACCCGACAGGGTATAGAGATGGCTACACCTTC.